Listed below are T cell receptor beta chains from one sample, sequenced in a study of blood T cell repertoires in COVID-19. TCRdb's copy holds only in-frame clones and misses some; the assay was immunoSEQ multiplex PCR. This table holds around 470,000 clones, roughly 91% found once. Sequenced sample: PBMCs or T cells enriched from blood (not recorded which). Receptors were obtained from a man aged 18-30 years who had recovered from COVID-19. The CDR3 runs from the conserved cysteine through the conserved F or W. Each record gives: V gene, clone size, J gene, D gene, CDR3 protein, CDR3 DNA. D genes are given only for firm matches. Some rows mark clone size as missing; the rest say once, few, many or name a class of expanded clone.

TRBV2	NA	TRBJ2-1	TRBD1	CASSWDSSYNEQFF	TGTGCCAGCAGTTGGGACAGCTCCTACAATGAGCAGTTCTTC
TRBV6-5	once	TRBJ2-2	NA	CASSWGTDPGELFF	TGTGCCAGCAGTTGGGGCACCGACCCCGGGGAGCTGTTTTTT
TRBV10-3	NA	TRBJ1-1	TRBD1	CAIRQGDYTTEAFF	TGTGCCATCAGACAGGGGGACTACACTACTGAAGCTTTCTTT
TRBV29-1	NA	TRBJ1-1	NA	CSVGYVTEAFF	TGCAGCGTTGGCTATGTGACTGAAGCTTTCTTT
TRBV6-5	NA	TRBJ2-6	NA	CASRIGQGANVLTF	TGTGCCAGCAGAATAGGACAAGGGGCCAACGTCCTGACTTTC
TRBV25-1	NA	TRBJ1-1	NA	CASTAGDTEAFF	TGTGCCAGCACGGCCGGGGACACTGAAGCTTTCTTT
TRBV5-6	NA	TRBJ1-1	NA	CASSLGRAVDTEAFF	TGTGCCAGCAGCTTGGGGAGGGCTGTTGACACTGAAGCTTTCTTT
TRBV6-1	NA	TRBJ1-3	TRBD1	CASSARTGGFSGNTIYF	TGTGCCAGCAGTGCCCGGACAGGGGGATTCTCTGGAAACACCATATATTTT
TRBV18	NA	TRBJ2-1	TRBD2	CASSPPTSGYNEQFF	TGTGCCAGCTCACCACCGACTAGCGGGTACAATGAGCAGTTCTTC
TRBV27	NA	TRBJ2-1	NA	CASSPVGGYNEQFF	TGTGCCAGCAGTCCGGTCGGGGGCTACAATGAGCAGTTCTTC